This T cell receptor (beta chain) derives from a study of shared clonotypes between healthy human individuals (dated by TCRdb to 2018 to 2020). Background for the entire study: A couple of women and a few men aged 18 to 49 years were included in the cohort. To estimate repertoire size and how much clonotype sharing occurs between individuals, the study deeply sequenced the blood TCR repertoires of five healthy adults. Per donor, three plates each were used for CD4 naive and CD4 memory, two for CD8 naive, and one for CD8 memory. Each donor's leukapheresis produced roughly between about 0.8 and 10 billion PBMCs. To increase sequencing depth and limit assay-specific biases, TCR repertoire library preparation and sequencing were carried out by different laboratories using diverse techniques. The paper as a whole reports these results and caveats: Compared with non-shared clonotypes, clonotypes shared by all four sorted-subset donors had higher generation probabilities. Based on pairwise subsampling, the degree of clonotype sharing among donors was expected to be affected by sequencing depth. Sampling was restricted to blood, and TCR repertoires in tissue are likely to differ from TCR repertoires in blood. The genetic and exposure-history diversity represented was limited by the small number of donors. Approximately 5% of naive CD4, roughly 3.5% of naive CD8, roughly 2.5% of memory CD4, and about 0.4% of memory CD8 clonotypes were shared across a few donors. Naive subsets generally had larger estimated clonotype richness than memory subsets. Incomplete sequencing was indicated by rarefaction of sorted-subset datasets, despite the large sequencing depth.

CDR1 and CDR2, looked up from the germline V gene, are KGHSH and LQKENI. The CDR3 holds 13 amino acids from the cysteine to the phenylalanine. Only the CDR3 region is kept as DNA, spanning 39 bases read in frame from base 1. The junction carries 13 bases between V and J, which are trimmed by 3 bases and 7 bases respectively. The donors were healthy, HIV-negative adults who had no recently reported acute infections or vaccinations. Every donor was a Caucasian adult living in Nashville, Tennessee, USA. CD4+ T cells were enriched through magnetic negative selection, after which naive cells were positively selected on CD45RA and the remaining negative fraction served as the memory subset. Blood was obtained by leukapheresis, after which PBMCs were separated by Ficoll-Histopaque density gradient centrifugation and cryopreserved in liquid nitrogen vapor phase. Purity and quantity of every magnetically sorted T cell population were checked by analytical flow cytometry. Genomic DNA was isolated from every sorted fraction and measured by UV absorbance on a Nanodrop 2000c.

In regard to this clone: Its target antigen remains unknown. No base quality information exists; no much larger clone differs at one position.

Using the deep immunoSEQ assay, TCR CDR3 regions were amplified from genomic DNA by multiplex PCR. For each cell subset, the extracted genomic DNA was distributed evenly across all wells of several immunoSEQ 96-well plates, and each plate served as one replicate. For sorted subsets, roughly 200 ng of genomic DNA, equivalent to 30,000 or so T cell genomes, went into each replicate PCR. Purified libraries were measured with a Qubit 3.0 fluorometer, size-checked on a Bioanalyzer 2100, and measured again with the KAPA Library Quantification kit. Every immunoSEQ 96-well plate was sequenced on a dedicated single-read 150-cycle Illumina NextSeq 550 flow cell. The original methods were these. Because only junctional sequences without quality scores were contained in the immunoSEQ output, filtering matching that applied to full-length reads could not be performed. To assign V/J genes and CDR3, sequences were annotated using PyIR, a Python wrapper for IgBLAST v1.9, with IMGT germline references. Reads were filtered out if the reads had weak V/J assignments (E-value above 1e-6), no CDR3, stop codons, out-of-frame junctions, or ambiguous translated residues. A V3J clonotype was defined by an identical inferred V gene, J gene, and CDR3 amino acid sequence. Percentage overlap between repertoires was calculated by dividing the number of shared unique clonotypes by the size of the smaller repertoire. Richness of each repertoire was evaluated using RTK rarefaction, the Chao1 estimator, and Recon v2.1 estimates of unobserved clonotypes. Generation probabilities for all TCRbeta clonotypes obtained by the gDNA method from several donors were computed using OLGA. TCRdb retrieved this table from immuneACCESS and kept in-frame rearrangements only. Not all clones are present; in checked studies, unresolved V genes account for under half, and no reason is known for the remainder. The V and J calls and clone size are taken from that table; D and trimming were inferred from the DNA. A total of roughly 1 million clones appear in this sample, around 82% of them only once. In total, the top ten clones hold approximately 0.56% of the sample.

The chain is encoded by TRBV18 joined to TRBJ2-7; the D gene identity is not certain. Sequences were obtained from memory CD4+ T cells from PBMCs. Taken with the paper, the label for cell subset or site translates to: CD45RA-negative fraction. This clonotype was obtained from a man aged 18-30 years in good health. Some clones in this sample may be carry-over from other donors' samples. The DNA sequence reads TGTGCCAGCTCACCGCACCCCCGGTCTGAGCAGTACTTC. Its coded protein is CASSPHPRSEQYF.